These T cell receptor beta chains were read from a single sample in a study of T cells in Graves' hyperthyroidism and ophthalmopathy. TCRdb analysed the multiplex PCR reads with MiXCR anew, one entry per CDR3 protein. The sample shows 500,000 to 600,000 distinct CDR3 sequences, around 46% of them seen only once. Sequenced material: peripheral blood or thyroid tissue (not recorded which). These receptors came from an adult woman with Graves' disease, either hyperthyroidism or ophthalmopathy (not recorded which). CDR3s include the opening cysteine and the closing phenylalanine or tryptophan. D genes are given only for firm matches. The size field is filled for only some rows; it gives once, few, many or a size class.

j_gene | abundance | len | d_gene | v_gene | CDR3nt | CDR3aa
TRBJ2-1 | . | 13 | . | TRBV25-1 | TGTGCCAGCAGTCGGTTAGGGTACAATGAGCAGTTCTTC | CASSRLGYNEQFF
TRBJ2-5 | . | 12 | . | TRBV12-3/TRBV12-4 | TGTGCCAGCACCAAAGGGATGAGGAACCAGTACTTC | CASTKGMRNQYF
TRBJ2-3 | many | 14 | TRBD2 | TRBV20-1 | TGCAGTGCTAGAGAACTAGCGGTCACAGATACGCAGTATTTT | CSARELAVTDTQYF
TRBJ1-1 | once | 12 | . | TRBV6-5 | TGCGCCAGCAGTGGTCCCGTTTATGAAGCTTTCTTT | CASSGPVYEAFF
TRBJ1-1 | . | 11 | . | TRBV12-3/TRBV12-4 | TGTGCCAGCAGTGGAAGGACCCAAGCTTTCTTT | CASSGRTQAFF
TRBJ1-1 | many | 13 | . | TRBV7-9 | TGTGCCAGCAGCTTAGATGATTTCCCTGAAGCTTTCTTT | CASSLDDFPEAFF
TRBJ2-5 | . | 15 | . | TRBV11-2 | TGTGCCAGCAGCCCGAGGGGTTGGACGGAAGAGACCCAGTACTTC | CASSPRGWTEETQYF
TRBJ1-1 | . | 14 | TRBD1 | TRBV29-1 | TGCAGCGTTGGGGGAAGACAGGGGTTGACTGAAGCTTTCTTT | CSVGGRQGLTEAFF
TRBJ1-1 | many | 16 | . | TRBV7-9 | TGTGCCAGCAGCACCAGGGGCGGCCGGGGGGGCACTGAAGCTTTCTTT | CASSTRGGRGGTEAFF
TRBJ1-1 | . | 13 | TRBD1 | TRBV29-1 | TGCAGCGTTGAGGACAGGGCGGACACTGAAGCTTTCTTT | CSVEDRADTEAFF
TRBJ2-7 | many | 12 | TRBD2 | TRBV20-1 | TGCAGTGCTAGCTTGCGGGAGTTCGAGCAGTACTTC | CSASLREFEQYF
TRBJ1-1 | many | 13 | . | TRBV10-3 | TGTGCCATCAGTTTACAGGGAGGAACTGAAGCTTTCTTT | CAISLQGGTEAFF
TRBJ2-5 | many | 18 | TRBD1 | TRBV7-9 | TGTGCCAGCAGCCTTCCTTCTCGGCGTTCAGGGGGATCGGAGACCCAGTACTTC | CASSLPSRRSGGSETQYF
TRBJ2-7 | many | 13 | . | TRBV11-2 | TGTGCCAGCAGCTTAATGCCAATCCACGAGCAGTACTTC | CASSLMPIHEQYF
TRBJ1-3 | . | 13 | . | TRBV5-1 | TGCGCCAGCAGCTTGAACGTCGAGAACACCATATATTTT | CASSLNVENTIYF
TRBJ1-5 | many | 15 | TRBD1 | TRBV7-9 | TGTGCCAGCAGCCCGTACACTCCAGGGGGTCAGCCCCAGCATTTT | CASSPYTPGGQPQHF
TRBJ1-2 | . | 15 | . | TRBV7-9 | TGTGCCAGCAGCCCAAGGACAGCCGGTCTGGCGGGCTACACCTTC | CASSPRTAGLAGYTF
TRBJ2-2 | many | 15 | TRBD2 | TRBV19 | TGTGCCAGTAGTACCTCTAGCGGGTGGGGCGGGGAGCTGTTTTTT | CASSTSSGWGGELFF
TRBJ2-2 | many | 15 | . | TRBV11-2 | TGTGCCAGCAGCTCCCTCGTTGCGGGGCCCGGGGAGCTGTTTTTT | CASSSLVAGPGELFF
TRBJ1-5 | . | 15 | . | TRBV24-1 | TGTGCCACCAGTGATCCCAGTCATAGCAATCAGCCCCAGCATTTT | CATSDPSHSNQPQHF
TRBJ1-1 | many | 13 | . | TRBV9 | TGTGCCAGCAGCTTCGGACTCTACACTGAAGCTTTCTTT | CASSFGLYTEAFF
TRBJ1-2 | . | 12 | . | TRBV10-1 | TGCGCCAGCAGTGAGTCGGACGATGGCTACACCTTC | CASSESDDGYTF
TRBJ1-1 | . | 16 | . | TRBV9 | TGTGCCAGCAGCGTGACGACCCTGACCGGGACATCGGAAGCTTTCTTT | CASSVTTLTGTSEAFF
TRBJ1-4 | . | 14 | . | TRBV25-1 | TGTGCCAGCAGGGAGGCTGATGGGACTGAAAAACTGTTTTTT | CASREADGTEKLFF
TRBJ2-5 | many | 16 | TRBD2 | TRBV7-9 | TGTGCCAGCAGCTTAATAGCGGGGCAGGGGCAAGAGACCCAGTACTTC | CASSLIAGQGQETQYF
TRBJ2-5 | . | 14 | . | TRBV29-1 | TGCAGCGTCAGCGGTGTCCCCGCCCAAGAGACCCAGTACTTC | CSVSGVPAQETQYF
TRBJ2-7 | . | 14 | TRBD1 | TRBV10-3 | TGTGCCATCGCCGGGACAGGGACGTCCTACGAGCAGTACTTC | CAIAGTGTSYEQYF
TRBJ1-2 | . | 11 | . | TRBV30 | TGTGCCTGGGGGGACGGAGATGGCTACACCTTC | CAWGDGDGYTF
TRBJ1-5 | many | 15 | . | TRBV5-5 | TGTGCCAGCAGCGCCCGGGCGGCAGTCAATCAGCCCCAGCATTTT | CASSARAAVNQPQHF
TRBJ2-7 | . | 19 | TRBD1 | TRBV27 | TGTGCCAGCAGCTTAGCCGGGACAGGAGGGCCCTCGAGCTCCTACGAGCAGTACTTC | CASSLAGTGGPSSSYEQYF
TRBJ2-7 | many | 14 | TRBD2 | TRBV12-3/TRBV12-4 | TGTGCCAGCAGTCCCGGGACTAGATTCGGCGAGCAGTACTTC | CASSPGTRFGEQYF
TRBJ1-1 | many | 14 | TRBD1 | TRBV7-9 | TGTGCCAGCAGCCACAGGGGTATTAACACTGAAGCTTTCTTT | CASSHRGINTEAFF
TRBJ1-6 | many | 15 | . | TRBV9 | TGTGCCAGCAGCGTAGAGCAGGGTCCCCAATCACCCCTCCACTTT | CASSVEQGPQSPLHF
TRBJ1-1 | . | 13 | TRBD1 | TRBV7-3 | TGTGCCAGCAGCGGGACAGGGTACACTGAAGCTTTCTTT | CASSGTGYTEAFF
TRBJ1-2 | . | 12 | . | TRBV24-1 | TGTGCCACCTATGGCCCATCCTCTGGCTACACCTTC | CATYGPSSGYTF
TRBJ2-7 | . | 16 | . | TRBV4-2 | TGTGCCAGCAGCCAAGACGTGACATCAACCTCCTACGAGCAGTACTTC | CASSQDVTSTSYEQYF
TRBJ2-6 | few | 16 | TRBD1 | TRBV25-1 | TGTGCCAGCAGTGACGCAGGGGGCGCTGGGGCCAACGTCCTGACTTTC | CASSDAGGAGANVLTF
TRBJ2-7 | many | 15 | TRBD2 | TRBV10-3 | TGTGCCATCAGTTCCCCGGGACTAGCGGGAATCGAGCAGTACTTC | CAISSPGLAGIEQYF
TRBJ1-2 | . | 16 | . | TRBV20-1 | TGCAGTGCCGTTCGCCGGGCTGGGGAGGGGGACTATGGCTACACCTTC | CSAVRRAGEGDYGYTF
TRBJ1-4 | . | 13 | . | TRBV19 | TGTGCCAGCACGGACGGATATAATGAAAAACTGTTTTTT | CASTDGYNEKLFF
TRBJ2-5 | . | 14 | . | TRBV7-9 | TGTGCTAGCAGCCCAGCTAGCGTCCAAGAGACCCAGTACTTC | CASSPASVQETQYF
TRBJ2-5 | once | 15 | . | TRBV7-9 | TGTGCCAGCAGCCCCCTTGTAGCGGCCCAGGTTTCGCAGTACTTC | CASSPLVAAQVSQYF
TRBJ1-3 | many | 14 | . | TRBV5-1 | TGCGCCAGCAGCTTGGCAGGGCCTGGAAACACCATATATTTT | CASSLAGPGNTIYF
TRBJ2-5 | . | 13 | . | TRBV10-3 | TGTGCCATCAGTTCGACTGGCGAGGGGGCCCAGTACTTC | CAISSTGEGAQYF
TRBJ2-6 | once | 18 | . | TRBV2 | TGTGCCAGCAGTGTCGGCAGGTCCCCTTACTCTGGGGCCAACGTCCTGACTTTC | CASSVGRSPYSGANVLTF
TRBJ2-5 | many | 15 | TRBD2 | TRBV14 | TGTGCCAGCAGCCGCCTCGGACTAGCGGAAGAGACCCAGTACTTC | CASSRLGLAEETQYF
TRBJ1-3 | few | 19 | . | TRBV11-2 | TGTGCCAGCAGACCTGCCGAAGGGGGGGACTTCTACTCTGGAAACACCATATATTTT | CASRPAEGGDFYSGNTIYF
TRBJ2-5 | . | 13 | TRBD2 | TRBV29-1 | TGCAGCGTAGGGCGGGGGTACCAAGAGACCCAGTACTTC | CSVGRGYQETQYF
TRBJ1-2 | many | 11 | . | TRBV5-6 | TGTGCCAGCAGCCTTAACTATGGCTACACCTTC | CASSLNYGYTF
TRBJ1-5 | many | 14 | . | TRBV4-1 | TGCGCCAGCAGCCAATTAAGAGGGGAACAGCCCCAGCATTTT | CASSQLRGEQPQHF
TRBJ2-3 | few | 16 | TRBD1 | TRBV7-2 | TGTGCCAGCAGCTTACGGAACAGGGGGGATCGTTATACGCAGTATTTT | CASSLRNRGDRYTQYF
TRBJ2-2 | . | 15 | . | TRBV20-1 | TGCAGTGCTAGAGATCACAGGGACAACACCGGGGAGCTGTTTTTT | CSARDHRDNTGELFF